This T cell receptor beta chain was found in a study of T-cell memory formation after mild COVID-19. Overall study context: Clustering of TCRs was largely donor specific. Findings and limits, study-wide: CD4/CD8 balance characterized clones contracting day 15 to 85, and CD4+ skew characterized later expanders. Confirmation of SARS-CoV-2 specificity was lacking for second-wave clones peaking day 37.

This CDR3 comprises 14 residues. V was shortened by 5 bases and J by 3 bases, with 13 bases between the two germline ends. Per germline, CDR1 SGHVS and CDR2 FQNEAQ. TCRdb re-derived calls from the 5' RACE reads in MiXCR, one entry per CDR3 protein. This table has hundreds of thousands of distinct CDR3 sequences, 18% appearing once. Comment on this clonotype: Antigen specificity is unknown.

The chain employs TRBV7-8 and TRBJ1-2; D may be TRBD1 (6 bases). The sample taken for sequencing was PBMCs or a T cell subset sorted from them (not recorded which). This clonotype was sampled from an adult woman who had mild COVID-19 (a few samples of this study predate the infection). Cell type and time point are not known. CDR3 in amino acids: CASSQGGPDYGYTF. The CDR3 coding sequence is TGTGCCAGCAGCCAAGGGGGACCGGACTATGGCTACACCTTC.